This T cell receptor beta chain was observed in a study of CD8+ T cells in alopecia areata. Study in general: Patients in the treated group were given tofacitinib by mouth, 5 to 10 mg twice a day. Study-wide results and caveats: More clonal than normal scalp was lesional scalp, particularly alopecia totalis/universalis.

In the case of this clone: Its cognate antigen is unknown.

In germline, CDR1 is SQVTM, CDR2 ANQGSEA. Trimming took off 3 bases at V and 0 bases at J, with 5 bases between the two ends. The CDR3 is made up of 13 amino acids. Once RNA had been extracted, it was reverse transcribed into cDNA to act as the sequencing template. Produced via immunoSEQ multiplex PCR; TCRdb's table is partial and in-frame only. The sample includes 110,000 or so clones, 30% to 40% of them seen just once. The clonotype originates from a human donor with alopecia areata. The V and J genes are TRBV29-1 and TRBJ2-2; D remains ambiguous. Sequenced: CD4+ T cells sorted from blood. The CDR3 spells CSVDTPNTGELFF. The CDR3 region has the DNA TGCAGCGTTGATACGCCGAACACCGGGGAGCTGTTTTTT.